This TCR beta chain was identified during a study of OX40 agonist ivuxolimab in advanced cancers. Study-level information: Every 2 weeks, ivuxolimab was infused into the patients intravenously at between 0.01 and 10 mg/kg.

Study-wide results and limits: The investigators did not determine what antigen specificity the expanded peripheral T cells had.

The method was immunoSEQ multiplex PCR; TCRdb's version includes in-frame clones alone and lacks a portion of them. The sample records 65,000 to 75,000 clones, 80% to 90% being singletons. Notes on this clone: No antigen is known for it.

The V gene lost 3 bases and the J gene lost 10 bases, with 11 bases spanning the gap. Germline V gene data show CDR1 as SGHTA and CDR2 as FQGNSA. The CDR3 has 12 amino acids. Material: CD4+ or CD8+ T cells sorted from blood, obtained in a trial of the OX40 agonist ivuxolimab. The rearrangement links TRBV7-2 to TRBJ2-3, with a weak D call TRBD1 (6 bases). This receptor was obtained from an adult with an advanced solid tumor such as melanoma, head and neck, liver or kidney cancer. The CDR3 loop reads CASSFQGLAQYF. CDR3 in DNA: TGTGCCAGCAGCTTCCAGGGGCTGGCGCAGTATTTT.